These 14 T cell receptor beta chains were sequenced from one sample in a study of blood T cell repertoires in COVID-19. The protocol was immunoSEQ multiplex PCR, while the TCRdb copy is restricted to in-frame clones and leaves out a portion. The table lists 150,000 to 200,000 clones, around 85% of them singletons. What was sequenced was peripheral blood. The receptors stem from a man aged 70-80 years with active or convalescent COVID-19.

The chain recombines TRBV5-1 with TRBJ2-7; D remains ambiguous. Germline CDR1 SGHRS, CDR2 YFSETQ. This CDR3 is built from 14 residues. The V end lost 0 bases, the J end lost 0 bases, and 7 bases lay between the germline ends. CDR3 loop: CASSLDTTSYEQYF. Written as DNA, the CDR3 is TGCGCCAGCAGCTTGGATACAACCTCCTACGAGCAGTACTTC.

J is TRBJ1-1 and V is TRBV9; D not resolved. With 0 bases removed from V and 1 base from J, the gap between germline ends came to 10 bases. Germline V lookup: CDR1 SGDLS, CDR2 YYNGEE. This CDR3 has 15 amino acids. CDR3 amino acids: CASSVAPIANTEAFF. CDR3 bases: TGTGCCAGCAGCGTAGCCCCCATAGCGAACACTGAAGCTTTCTTT.

J is TRBJ2-1 and V is TRBV7-2, with 9 bases fitting TRBD2. The ends lost 1 base at V and 6 bases at J; junction bases unmatched: 4. In germline, CDR1 is SGHTA, CDR2 FQGNSA. This CDR3 contains 15 residues. DNA for the CDR3: TGTGCCAGCAGCTTAGTTCCTAGCGGGGCCAATGAGCAGTTCTTC. It codes for CASSLVPSGANEQFF.

The CDR3 sequence: CAAGGFYGYTF. The CDR3 DNA follows: TGTGCCGCCGGGGGGTTCTATGGCTACACCTTC. The V and J genes are TRBV28 and TRBJ1-2; TRBD1 is a possible D gene (5 bases). The V end was cut by 11 bases, the J end by 4 bases, with 11 bases between. The germline CDR1 and CDR2 sequences are MDHEN and SYDVKM. This CDR3 contains 11 residues.

The chain carries TRBV19 and TRBJ1-3; D not resolved. CDR3 length: 15 residues. The V gene lost 5 bases and the J gene lost 2 bases, with 13 bases spanning the gap. Per germline, CDR1 LNHDA and CDR2 SQIVND (reference sequence). CDR3 sequence: CASSGRELAGNTIYF. DNA for the CDR3: TGTGCCAGTAGTGGTCGGGAGTTGGCTGGAAACACCATATATTTT.

This chain connects TRBV4-1 to TRBJ1-2; no clear D. From germline, CDR1 is MGHRA and CDR2 YSYEKL. The CDR3 runs to 16 residues. V lost 0 bases and J 3 bases, leaving 14 bases between the germline ends. CDR3 DNA sequence: TGCGCCAGCAGCCAAGATCACTGGTTCCCCTACTATGGCTACACCTTC. Translated, it gives CASSQDHWFPYYGYTF.

The genes are TRBV14 and TRBJ1-2; 7 positions agree with TRBD1. J lost 3 bases, V lost 6 bases, and 7 bases had no gene match. The CDR3 spans 14 residues. Germline V gene lookup returns CDR1 SGHDN and CDR2 FVKESK. CDR3 DNA sequence: TGTGCCAGCAGTCCGACAGGGTTATACTATGGCTACACCTTC. Translating gives CASSPTGLYYGYTF. Full variable domain (outside the CDR3, taken from reference TRBV14 and TRBJ1-2): EAGVTQFPSHSVIEKGQTVTLRCDPISGHDNLYWYRRVMGKEIKFLLHFVKESKQDESGMPNNRFLAERTGGTYSTLKVQPAELEDSGVYFCASSPTGLYYGYTFGSGTRLTVV.

The chain joins TRBV6-5 to TRBJ1-6; maybe TRBD1 (5 bases). Germline V gives CDR1 MNHEY, CDR2 SVGAGI. The length of the CDR3 is 15 residues. V lost 6 bases and J 2 bases, leaving 11 bases between the germline ends. The CDR3 reads CASRETAAYNSPLHF. In nucleotides, the CDR3 is TGTGCCAGCAGGGAGACAGCCGCCTATAATTCACCCCTCCACTTT.

This rearrangement joins TRBV9 to TRBJ2-3, with D perhaps matching TRBD2 (7 bases). V was trimmed by 0 bases and J by 4 bases, leaving 12 bases between them. The CDR3 is 15 residues long. Germline lookup yields CDR1 SGDLS and CDR2 YYNGEE. This CDR3 is CASSVVEGGPDTQYF. The DNA for the CDR3 is TGTGCCAGCAGCGTAGTGGAGGGGGGGCCAGATACGCAGTATTTT.

The V and J genes are TRBV2 and TRBJ1-5; D not certain. Deletions cut 7 bases from V and 11 bases from J, with 18 bases between. The CDR3 is 13 residues long. In germline, CDR1 is SNHLY, CDR2 FYNNEI. For the CDR3, the DNA is TGTGCCAGCACGGTTTCTCAGGCCTTGTCCCAGCATTTT. It encodes CASTVSQALSQHF.

The CDR3 DNA reads TGTGCCAGTAGGAGACTTGGGGAGGTAAACTATGGCTACACCTTC. It yields the protein CASRRLGEVNYGYTF. The chain joins TRBV19 to TRBJ1-2, with unresolved D. CDR3 length: 15 residues. The germline gives CDR1 LNHDA, CDR2 SQIVND (reference sequence). V lost 6 bases to trimming and J lost 2 bases, with 16 bases between them.

The chain couples TRBV15 to TRBJ2-5; D uncertain. The CDR3 extends over 14 amino acids. V shed 1 base and J shed 3 bases, with 9 bases lying between them. CDR1 LNHNV and CDR2 YYDKDF come from the germline V gene (reference sequence). CDR3 sequence (DNA): TGTGCCACCAGCAGAGTGGGCCAAGAAGAGACCCAGTACTTC. Translating it yields CATSRVGQEETQYF.

The chain links TRBV30 to TRBJ1-6; D perhaps matches TRBD1 (6 bases). Germline-derived CDR1 and CDR2 are GTSNPN and SVGIG (reference sequence). V lost 4 bases, J lost 10 bases, and 14 bases lay in between. The CDR3 contains 13 residues. The CDR3 sequence is CAWKRGGGSPLHF. As DNA, the CDR3 is TGTGCCTGGAAGAGGGGGGGCGGCTCACCCCTCCACTTT.

The CDR3 is CASSLSGGASTQYF. The CDR3 DNA reads as TGTGCCAGCAGCTTATCTGGGGGGGCGAGTACGCAGTATTTT. The chain recombines TRBV7-2 with TRBJ2-3, with D perhaps TRBD2 (7 bases). The CDR3 is 14 amino acids. V was cut by 2 bases and J by 8 bases, with 14 bases left in between. Germline CDR1 and CDR2: SGHTA and FQGNSA.